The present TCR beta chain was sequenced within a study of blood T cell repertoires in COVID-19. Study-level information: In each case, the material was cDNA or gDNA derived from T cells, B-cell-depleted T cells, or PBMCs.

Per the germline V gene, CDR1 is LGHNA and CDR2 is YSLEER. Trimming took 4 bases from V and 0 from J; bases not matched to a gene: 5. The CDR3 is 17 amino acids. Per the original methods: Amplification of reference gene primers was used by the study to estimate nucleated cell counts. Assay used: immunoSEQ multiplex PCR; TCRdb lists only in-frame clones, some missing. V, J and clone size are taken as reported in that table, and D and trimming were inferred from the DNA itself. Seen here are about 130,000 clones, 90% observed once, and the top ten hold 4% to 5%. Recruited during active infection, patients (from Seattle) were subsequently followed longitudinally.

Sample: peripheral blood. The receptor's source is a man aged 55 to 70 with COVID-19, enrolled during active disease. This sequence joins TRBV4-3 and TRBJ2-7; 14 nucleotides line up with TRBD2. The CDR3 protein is CASSPPGLAGASYEQYF. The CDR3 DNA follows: TGCGCCAGCAGCCCTCCGGGACTAGCGGGAGCCTCCTACGAGCAGTACTTC.